Each of the 8 T cell receptor beta chains below was sequenced from the same sample in a study of shared clonotypes between healthy human individuals. Assay: immunoSEQ multiplex PCR; the TCRdb copy retains only in-frame clones and omits some. The repertoire holds 450,000 to 500,000 clones, around 78% seen once, with approximately 13% in the top ten. The specimen was PBMCs. These receptors were taken from a woman aged 40 to 49 in good health. Some clones in this sample may be carry-over from other donors' samples.

The rearrangement links TRBV4-3 to TRBJ1-5; a weak D match, TRBD1 (6 bases). CDR1 LGHNA and CDR2 YSLEER come from the germline V gene. V was trimmed by 0 bases and J by 6 bases, leaving 6 bases between them. The CDR3 runs 13 residues. The CDR3 is CASSQEGAQPQHF. Here the CDR3 DNA reads TGCGCCAGCAGCCAAGAGGGGGCTCAGCCCCAGCATTTT.

V gene TRBV30 combines with J gene TRBJ2-2; possibly TRBD1 for D (6 bases). The CDR3 sequence is 13 residues long. The V and J ends lost 3 bases and 6 bases respectively, with 11 bases between them. Germline V lookup: CDR1 GTSNPN, CDR2 SVGIG (reference sequence). CDR3: CAWRETGPGELFF. In nucleotides, the CDR3 is TGTGCCTGGAGGGAAACAGGGCCCGGGGAGCTGTTTTTT.

V and J are TRBV6-1 and TRBJ2-3; the match to TRBD2 covers 8 bases. Losses at the gene ends were 2 bases for V and 4 bases for J; bases not matched to a gene: 8. Per the germline V gene, CDR1 is MNHNS and CDR2 is SASEGT. The CDR3 has 16 residues. As DNA, the CDR3 is TGTGCCAGCAGTGAACGGGAGGGCTCTGGGGCAGATACGCAGTATTTT. Protein: CASSEREGSGADTQYF.

The V call is TRBV27, the J call TRBJ1-4; D remains unclear. CDR3 length: 13 residues. V lost 2 bases and J 2 bases, leaving 3 bases between the germline ends. Germline-derived CDR1 and CDR2 are MNHEY and SMNVEV (reference sequence). The CDR3 nucleotides read TGTGCCAGCAGTTTAAAGACTAATGAAAAACTGTTTTTT. Residues: CASSLKTNEKLFF. The complete variable domain, with remaining parts taken from reference TRBV27 and TRBJ1-4, reads EAQVTQNPRYLITVTGKKLTVTCSQNMNHEYMSWYRQDPGLGLRQIYYSMNVEVTDKGDVPEGYKVSRKEKRNFPLILESPSPNQTSLYFCASSLKTNEKLFFGSGTQLSVL.

This sequence joins TRBV10-3 and TRBJ1-5; D is unclear. V lost 2 bases, J lost 0 bases, and 5 bases lay in between. The CDR3 totals 14 residues. Germline V gene sequence: CDR1 ENHRY, CDR2 SYGVKD. CDR3 coding DNA: TGTGCCATCAGTGAGGACACTAGCAATCAGCCCCAGCATTTT. This sequence encodes CAISEDTSNQPQHF.

The CDR3: CASSAGTANQPQHF. Here the CDR3 DNA reads TGTGCCAGCAGTGCCGGGACAGCGAATCAGCCCCAGCATTTT. This chain connects TRBV27 to TRBJ1-5; TRBD1 matches at 7 bases. The CDR3 totals 14 residues. The J segment lost 4 bases and the V segment lost 5 bases, leaving 5 bases of the junction unmatched. Germline lookup yields CDR1 MNHEY and CDR2 SMNVEV (reference sequence).

This rearrangement joins TRBV7-9 to TRBJ2-5; 13 nucleotides align to TRBD2. V dropped 5 bases and J dropped 11; count of bases not matched to a gene: 17. The germline gives CDR1 SEHNR, CDR2 FQNEAQ (reference sequence). The CDR3 covers 17 residues. The CDR3 spells CASSKNRGTSGMIGQYF. The CDR3 nucleotides read TGTGCCAGCAGCAAGAATCGAGGGACTAGCGGGATGATAGGGCAGTACTTC.

This clone was found a few times. This rearrangement joins TRBV4-3 to TRBJ2-5; a weak D match, TRBD2 (6 bases). Trimming left V 5 bases short and J 5 bases short, with 15 bases between. The CDR3 is 14 amino acids. Germline-derived CDR1 and CDR2 are LGHNA and YSLEER. Written as DNA, the CDR3 is TGCGCCAGCAGCGTGCGGGGCAGCGACGAGACCCAGTACTTC. Its translation is CASSVRGSDETQYF.